The T cell receptor beta chain described here comes from a study of T cell repertoires in cytomegalovirus infection. Study-level information: CMV infection together with matching HLA type was indicated by public TCR beta signatures. Study observations and caveats: Cumulative public TCR beta family frequency identified carriers of CMV plus the relevant HLA. HLA-C-restricted CMV clonotypes gave the most frequent clonotype in two of eight donors.

This clonotype was picked up a small number of times. As yet, its antigen is unknown. V dropped 0 bases and J dropped 0 bases, with 18 bases sitting between them. The CDR3 length is 19 residues. CDR1 and CDR2 from the germline V gene are SGHNT and YENEEA. From the reads, TCRdb called clonotypes with MiXCR, one entry per CDR3 protein. Altogether 450,000 to 600,000 distinct CDR3 sequences are present, roughly a third being singletons, with the ten largest covering 15% to 20%. The sequencing here drew on cultured PBMCs, taken from culture after CMV antigen stimulation. The receptor was isolated from a human donor in good health (CMV status not recorded). Some clones in this sample may be carry-over from other donors' samples. This sequence joins TRBV11-3 and TRBJ2-1, with D perhaps TRBD1 (5 bases). DNA of the CDR3: TGTGCCAGCAGCTTAGATCAGGGCGGTAGCACTCGCTCCTACAATGAGCAGTTCTTC. It yields the protein CASSLDQGGSTRSYNEQFF.